One sample yielded the 22 T cell receptor beta chains listed below, sequenced in a study of T cell repertoires in ileal Crohn's disease. Time point of the sample: inflamed ileum from the surgical specimen. The table came from immunoSEQ multiplex PCR; TCRdb's copy has only in-frame clones and leaves some out. The sample holds 9,000 to 13,000 clones; about nine tenths are singletons and the top ten take 9.5%. Sequencing used ileal tissue. These receptors originate from an adult with Crohn's disease.

The chain combines TRBV2 with TRBJ2-6; 12 nucleotides line up with TRBD1. V shed 10 bases and J 4 bases; nucleotides not matched to a gene: 8. In germline, CDR1 is SNHLY, CDR2 FYNNEI. The CDR3 covers 16 residues. DNA for the CDR3: TGTGCCACGACGGGGACAGGGGGCACCGGGGCCAACGTCCTGACTTTC. This encodes CATTGTGGTGANVLTF.

The V call is TRBV6-5, the J call TRBJ2-3; D is ambiguous. CDR1 is MNHEY, CDR2 SVGAGI, per germline. The germline V and J ends were trimmed by 2 bases and 8 bases, with 14 bases remaining between them. There are 14 residues in the CDR3. CDR3 loop: CASSYIADSRTQYF. The CDR3 DNA follows: TGTGCCAGCAGTTACATAGCAGACTCTCGTACGCAGTATTTT.

J is TRBJ2-2 and V is TRBV27; maybe TRBD2 (6 bases). CDR1 is MNHEY and CDR2 is SMNVEV in the germline V gene (reference sequence). V was shortened by 1 base and J by 8 bases, with 8 bases between the two germline ends. CDR3 length: 13 residues. The CDR3 coding sequence is TGTGCCAGCAGTTTATGGAGGGGTGGGGAGCTGTTTTTT. It translates to CASSLWRGGELFF.

This rearrangement joins TRBV6-5 to TRBJ1-1; D is unresolved. V shed 6 bases and J shed 2 bases, with 4 bases lying between them. Germline CDR1 and CDR2: MNHEY and SVGAGI. This CDR3 contains 11 residues. In DNA, the CDR3 is TGTGCCAGCAGGGGAAACACTGAAGCTTTCTTT. This sequence encodes CASRGNTEAFF.

The V gene is TRBV5-6, the J gene TRBJ2-5; D perhaps matches TRBD2 (6 bases). V was trimmed by 4 bases and J by 4 bases, leaving 20 bases between them. From germline, CDR1 is SGHDT and CDR2 YYEEEE. The CDR3 sequence is 16 residues long. CDR3 DNA sequence: TGTGCCAGCAGCGGAGGGGTCTCTGCGGTCCGAGAGACCCAGTACTTC. Translated: CASSGGVSAVRETQYF.

V gene TRBV30 combines with J gene TRBJ1-2; weak D call: TRBD1 (5 bases). The CDR3 totals 13 residues. Trimming stripped 1 base from V and 6 bases from J, with 12 bases between. Germline-derived CDR1 and CDR2 are GTSNPN and SVGIG (reference sequence). The CDR3 loop reads CAWSEGARDGYTF. The CDR3 region has the DNA TGTGCCTGGAGTGAAGGGGCGCGGGATGGCTACACCTTC.

The rearrangement joins TRBV5-5 to TRBJ1-5; the D is unclear. The CDR3 has 13 residues. V was clipped by 4 bases and J by 5 bases, with 10 bases between them. Germline V lookup: CDR1 SGHKS, CDR2 YYEKEE (reference sequence). The CDR3 loop reads CASSPEWDQPQHF. CDR3 nucleotides: TGTGCCAGCAGCCCCGAGTGGGATCAGCCCCAGCATTTT.

The gene calls are TRBV2 and TRBJ2-3, with D perhaps TRBD1 or TRBD2 (6 bases each). Germline V lookup: CDR1 SNHLY, CDR2 FYNNEI. Trimming removed 4 bases from V and 1 base from J, with 12 bases in between. The CDR3 is made up of 15 amino acids. The CDR3, as DNA: TGTGCCAGCAGTGTGCCTAGGGGGGGCACAGATACGCAGTATTTT. It codes for CASSVPRGGTDTQYF.

J is TRBJ2-1 and V is TRBV27; the match to TRBD2 covers 8 bases. Germline V gives CDR1 MNHEY, CDR2 SMNVEV (reference sequence). Germline trimming cut 4 bases from V and 9 bases from J; bases unmatched to any gene: 8. The CDR3 sequence is 14 residues long. The CDR3 DNA follows: TGTGCCAGCAGTTCAGCGGGAGAAAGGGGTGAGCAGTTCTTC. Amino acids: CASSSAGERGEQFF.

This clone was counted between two and nine times. The J gene is TRBJ2-2, the V gene TRBV5-1; 11 bases are shared with TRBD2. The CDR3 has 12 residues. Germline CDR1 SGHRS, CDR2 YFSETQ. CDR3 region: CVRLAGSGELFF. For the CDR3, the DNA is TGCGTCAGACTAGCGGGGTCCGGGGAGCTGTTTTTT.

V and J are TRBV7-9 and TRBJ2-5; D is undetermined. V lost 5 bases to trimming and J lost 7 bases, with 29 bases between them. Germline lookup yields CDR1 SEHNR and CDR2 FQNEAQ (reference sequence). The CDR3 has 18 residues. The CDR3 loop reads CASSRHLGIYLDGATQYF. The CDR3 DNA follows: TGTGCCAGCAGCCGCCACCTTGGGATATATTTGGACGGAGCGACCCAGTACTTC.

V usage is TRBV9 and J usage is TRBJ1-2; tentatively, D is TRBD1 (5 bases). The CDR3 has 12 amino acids. CDR1 is SGDLS and CDR2 is YYNGEE in the germline V gene. V shed 10 bases and J shed 4 bases, with 14 bases lying between them. DNA of the CDR3: TGTGCCGCGGGGCAGGGCGGCTATGGCTACACCTTC. This gives the protein CAAGQGGYGYTF.

V and J are TRBV7-9 and TRBJ2-4, with TRBD2 identical over 9 bases. CDR3 length: 17 residues. The V segment lost 4 bases and the J segment 2 bases; nucleotides outside the gene matches: 9. Germline CDR1 reads SEHNR; CDR2 reads FQNEAQ (reference sequence). As DNA, the CDR3 is TGTGCCAGCAGCTCCCCCGGGGCGGGAGGGCCCAAAAACATTCAGTACTTC. Translation: CASSSPGAGGPKNIQYF.

This chain connects TRBV7-9 to TRBJ1-2; the D is unclear. Per the germline V gene, CDR1 is SEHNR and CDR2 is FQNEAQ (reference sequence). V was trimmed by 4 bases and J by 13 bases, leaving 10 bases between them. CDR3 length: 10 amino acids. CDR3 region: CASSYLRSTF. The CDR3 DNA reads TGTGCCAGCAGCTACCTACGGTCCACCTTC.

This clone appeared a few times. This chain links TRBV7-3 with TRBJ2-5; D may be TRBD1 (5 bases). The CDR3 is made up of 13 amino acids. Trimming pared 3 bases from V and 5 bases from J, leaving 10 bases between. In germline, CDR1 is SGHTA, CDR2 FQGTGA. CDR3 in amino acids: CASSFGAGETQYF. CDR3 DNA sequence: TGTGCCAGCAGCTTTGGGGCAGGGGAGACCCAGTACTTC.

This clone was observed a single time. J is TRBJ2-1 and V is TRBV19, with 7 bases aligning to TRBD2. Germline loops: CDR1 LNHDA, CDR2 SQIVND (reference sequence). Losses at the gene ends were 9 bases for V and 0 bases for J; bases not matched to a gene: 11. This CDR3 is 16 amino acids long. CDR3 coding DNA: TGTGCCAGCAGTTCCGACGGGGGGAGCTCCTACAATGAGCAGTTCTTC. This sequence encodes CASSSDGGSSYNEQFF.

This sequence joins TRBV6-5 and TRBJ2-1, with 11 bases aligning to TRBD2. The CDR3 extends over 15 amino acids. Germline CDR1 MNHEY, CDR2 SVGAGI. The V and J ends lost 6 bases and 3 bases, in that order; junction bases with no gene match: 4. The CDR3 reads CASRVTSGIYNEQFF. The DNA of the CDR3 is TGTGCCAGCAGGGTGACTAGCGGGATCTACAATGAGCAGTTCTTC.

The V gene is TRBV27, the J gene TRBJ1-2; D is possibly TRBD1 (5 bases). CDR1 MNHEY and CDR2 SMNVEV come from the germline V gene (reference sequence). V dropped 5 bases and J dropped 7 bases, with 17 bases sitting between them. This CDR3 spans 14 amino acids. The CDR3 is CASSPDGGLRGYTF. DNA of the CDR3: TGTGCCAGCAGTCCCGATGGGGGTTTACGTGGCTACACCTTC.

This clone is categorized as medium-sized. This sequence joins TRBV2 and TRBJ2-5; D remains ambiguous. This CDR3 has 15 amino acids. Germline values: CDR1 SNHLY, CDR2 FYNNEI. The V end lost 4 bases, the J end lost 1 base, and 13 bases lay between the germline ends. CDR3 DNA sequence: TGTGCCAGCAGTGCGCCCCAGAGCCTCCAAGAGACCCAGTACTTC. Translating gives CASSAPQSLQETQYF.

The J gene is TRBJ2-3, the V gene TRBV5-1; D may be TRBD1 or TRBD2 (5 bases each). The germline V gene has CDR1 SGHRS and CDR2 YFSETQ. The CDR3 has 13 residues. Trimming shortened V by 7 bases and J by 4 bases, and 13 bases separated the two germline ends. CDR3 DNA sequence: TGCGCCAGCTCTGTGGGGGACCCAGATACGCAGTATTTT. Its translation is CASSVGDPDTQYF.

This clone has just a few counts. The chain employs TRBV7-8 and TRBJ1-2; D is perhaps TRBD1 (5 bases). Between the trimmed V and J ends, which lost 2 bases and 7 bases, there was a span of 17 bases. CDR3 length: 15 amino acids. Germline CDR1 SGHVS, CDR2 FQNEAQ. CDR3 region: CASSLTGRGETGYTF. The DNA for the CDR3 is TGTGCCAGCAGCTTAACCGGGAGGGGAGAAACTGGCTACACCTTC. The entire variable domain, with the rest obtained from reference TRBV7-8 and TRBJ1-2, is as follows: GAGVSQSPRYKVAKRGQDVALRCDPISGHVSLFWYQQALGQGPEFLTYFQNEAQLDKSGLPSDRFFAERPEGSVSTLKIQRTQQEDSAVYLCASSLTGRGETGYTFGSGTRLTVV.

The table lists this clone with a count of one. This chain links TRBV4-2 with TRBJ2-7; TRBD1 agrees at 7 bases. This CDR3 contains 15 residues. V trimming: 1 base; J trimming: 2 bases; junction bases outside the gene matches: 5. Germline V gene sequence: CDR1 LGHNA, CDR2 YNFKEQ. CDR3 in DNA: TGTGCCAGCAGCCAAGTGCTAACAGGGGCCTACGAGCAGTACTTC. It codes for CASSQVLTGAYEQYF.